Reported below is one T cell receptor (beta chain). Method: immunoSEQ multiplex PCR; TCRdb's copy keeps in-frame clones and lacks some. The sample contains around 140,000 clones, over 85% of which appear only once. The sample belongs to a study of control samples from healthy donors and cancer patients. Trimming shortened V by 3 bases and J by 6 bases, and 6 bases separated the two germline ends. The CDR3 has 12 residues. The germline CDR1 and CDR2 sequences are PRHDT and FYEKMQ (reference sequence). The sequencing input was blood. This clonotype originated in a man between 18 and 35 years old in good health. V and J are TRBV13 and TRBJ1-5; D is ambiguous. DNA of the CDR3: TGTGCCAGCAGCTTTACCGGTCAGCCCCAGCATTTT. Translation gives CASSFTGQPQHF. Variable domain in full (rest from reference TRBV13 and TRBJ1-5): AAGVIQSPRHLIKEKRETATLKCYPIPRHDTVYWYQQGPGQDPQFLISFYEKMQSDKGSIPDRFSAQQFSDYHSELNMSSLELGDSALYFCASSFTGQPQHFGDGTRLSIL.